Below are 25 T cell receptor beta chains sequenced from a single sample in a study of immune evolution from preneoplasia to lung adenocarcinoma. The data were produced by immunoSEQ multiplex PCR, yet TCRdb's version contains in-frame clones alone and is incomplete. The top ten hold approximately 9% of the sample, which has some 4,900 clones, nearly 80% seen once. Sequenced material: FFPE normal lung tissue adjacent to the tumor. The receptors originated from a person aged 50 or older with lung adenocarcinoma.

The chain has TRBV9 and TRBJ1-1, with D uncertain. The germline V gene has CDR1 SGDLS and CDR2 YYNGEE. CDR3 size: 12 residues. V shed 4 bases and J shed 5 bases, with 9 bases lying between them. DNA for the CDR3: TGTGCCAGCAGCCCTCTGGGGACTGAAGCTTTCTTT. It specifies CASSPLGTEAFF.

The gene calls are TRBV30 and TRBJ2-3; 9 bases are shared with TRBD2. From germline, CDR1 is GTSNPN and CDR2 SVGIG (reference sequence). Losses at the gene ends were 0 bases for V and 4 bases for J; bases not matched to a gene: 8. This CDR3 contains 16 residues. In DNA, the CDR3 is TGTGCCTGGAGTGTACGGGCGGGAGGGCCATCAGATACGCAGTATTTT. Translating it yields CAWSVRAGGPSDTQYF.

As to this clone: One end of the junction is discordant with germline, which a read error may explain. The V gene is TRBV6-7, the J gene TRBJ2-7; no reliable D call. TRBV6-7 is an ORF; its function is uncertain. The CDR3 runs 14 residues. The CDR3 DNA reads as TGTGCCAGCAGTTACTCCCACCTCTCCCACGAGCAGTACTTC. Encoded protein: CASSYSHLSHEQYF.

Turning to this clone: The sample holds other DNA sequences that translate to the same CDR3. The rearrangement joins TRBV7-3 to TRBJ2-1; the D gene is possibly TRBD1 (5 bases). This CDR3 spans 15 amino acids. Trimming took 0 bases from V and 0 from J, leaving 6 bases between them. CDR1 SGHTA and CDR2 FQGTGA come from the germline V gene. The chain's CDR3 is CASSLTGDSYNEQFF. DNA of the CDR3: TGTGCCAGCAGCTTAACAGGGGACTCCTACAATGAGCAGTTCTTC.

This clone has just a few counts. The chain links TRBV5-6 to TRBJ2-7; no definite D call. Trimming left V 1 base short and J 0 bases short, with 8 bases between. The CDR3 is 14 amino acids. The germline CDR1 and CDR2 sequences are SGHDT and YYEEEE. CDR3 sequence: CASSLSASSYEQYF. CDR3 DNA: TGTGCCAGCAGCTTGTCTGCCAGCTCCTACGAGCAGTACTTC.

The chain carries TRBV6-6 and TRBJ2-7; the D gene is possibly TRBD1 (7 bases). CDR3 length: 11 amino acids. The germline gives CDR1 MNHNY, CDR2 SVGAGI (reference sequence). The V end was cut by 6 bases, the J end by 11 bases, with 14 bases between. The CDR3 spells CASSPGGSKYF. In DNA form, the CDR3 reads TGTGCCAGCAGCCCAGGGGGGTCGAAGTACTTC.

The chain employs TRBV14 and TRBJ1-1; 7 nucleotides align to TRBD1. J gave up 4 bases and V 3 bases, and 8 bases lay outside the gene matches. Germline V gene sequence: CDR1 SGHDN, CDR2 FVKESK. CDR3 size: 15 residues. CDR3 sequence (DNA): TGTGCCAGCAGCCAGCAGGGGGTATGGCTCACTGAAGCTTTCTTT. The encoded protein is CASSQQGVWLTEAFF.

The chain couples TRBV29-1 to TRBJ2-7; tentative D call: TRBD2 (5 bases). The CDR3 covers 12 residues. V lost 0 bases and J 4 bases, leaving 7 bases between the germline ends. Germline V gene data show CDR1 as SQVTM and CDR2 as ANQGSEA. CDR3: CSVEDRGYEQYF. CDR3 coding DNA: TGCAGCGTTGAAGATCGGGGTTACGAGCAGTACTTC.

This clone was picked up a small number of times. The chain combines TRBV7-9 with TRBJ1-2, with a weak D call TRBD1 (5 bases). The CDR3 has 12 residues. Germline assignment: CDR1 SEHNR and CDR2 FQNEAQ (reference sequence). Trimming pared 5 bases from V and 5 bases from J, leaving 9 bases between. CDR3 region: CASSHQGYGYTF. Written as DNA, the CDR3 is TGTGCCAGCAGCCATCAGGGATATGGCTACACCTTC.

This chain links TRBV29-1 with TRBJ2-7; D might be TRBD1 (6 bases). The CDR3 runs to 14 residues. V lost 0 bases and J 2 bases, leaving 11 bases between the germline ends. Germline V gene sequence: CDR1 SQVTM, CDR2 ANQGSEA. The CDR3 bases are TGCAGCGTTGAAGAGGGGGCTAAACCCTACGAGCAGTACTTC. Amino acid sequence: CSVEEGAKPYEQYF.

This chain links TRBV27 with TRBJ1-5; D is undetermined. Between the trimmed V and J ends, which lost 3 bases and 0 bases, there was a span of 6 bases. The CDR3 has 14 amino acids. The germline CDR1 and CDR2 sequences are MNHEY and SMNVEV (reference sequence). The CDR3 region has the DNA TGTGCCAGCAGTTTTGCAGGTAGCAATCAGCCCCAGCATTTT. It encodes CASSFAGSNQPQHF.

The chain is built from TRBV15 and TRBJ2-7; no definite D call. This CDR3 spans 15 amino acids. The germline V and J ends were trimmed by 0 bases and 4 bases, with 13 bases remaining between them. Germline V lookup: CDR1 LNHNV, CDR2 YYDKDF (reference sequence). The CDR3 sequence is CATSRDRWSEYEQYF. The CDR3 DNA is TGTGCCACCAGCAGAGATCGGTGGAGTGAGTACGAGCAGTACTTC.

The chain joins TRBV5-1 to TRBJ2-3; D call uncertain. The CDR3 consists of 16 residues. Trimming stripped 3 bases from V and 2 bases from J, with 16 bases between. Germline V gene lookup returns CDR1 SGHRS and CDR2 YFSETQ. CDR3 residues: CASSSRLGSDTDTQYF. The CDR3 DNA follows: TGCGCCAGCAGCTCCCGACTGGGATCAGACACAGATACGCAGTATTTT.

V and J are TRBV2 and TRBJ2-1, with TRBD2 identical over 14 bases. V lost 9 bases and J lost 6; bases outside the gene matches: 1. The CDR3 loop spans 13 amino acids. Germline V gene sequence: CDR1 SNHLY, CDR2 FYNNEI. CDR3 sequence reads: CASGTSGSNEQFF. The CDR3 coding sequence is TGTGCCAGTGGGACTAGCGGGAGCAATGAGCAGTTCTTC. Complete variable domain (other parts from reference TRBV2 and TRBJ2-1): EPEVTQTPSHQVTQMGQEVILRCVPISNHLYFYWYRQILGQKVEFLVSFYNNEISEKSEIFDDQFSVERPDGSNFTLKIRSTKLEDSAMYFCASGTSGSNEQFFGPGTRLTVL.

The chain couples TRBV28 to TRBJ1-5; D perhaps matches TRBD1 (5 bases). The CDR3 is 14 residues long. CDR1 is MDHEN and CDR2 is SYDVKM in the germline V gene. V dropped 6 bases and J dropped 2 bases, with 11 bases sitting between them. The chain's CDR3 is CASRPAGGNQPQHF. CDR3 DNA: TGTGCCAGCAGACCCGCGGGGGGCAATCAGCCCCAGCATTTT. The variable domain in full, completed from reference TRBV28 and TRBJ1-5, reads DVKVTQSSRYLVKRTGEKVFLECVQDMDHENMFWYRQDPGLGLRLIYFSYDVKMKEKGDIPEGYSVSREKKERFSLILESASTNQTSMYLCASRPAGGNQPQHFGDGTRLSIL.

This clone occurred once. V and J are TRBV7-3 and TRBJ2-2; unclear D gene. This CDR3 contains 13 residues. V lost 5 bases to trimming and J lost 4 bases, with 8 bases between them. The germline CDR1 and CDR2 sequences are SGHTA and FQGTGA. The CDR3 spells CASSPRVTGELFF. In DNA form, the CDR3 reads TGTGCCAGCAGCCCTCGGGTCACCGGGGAGCTGTTTTTT.

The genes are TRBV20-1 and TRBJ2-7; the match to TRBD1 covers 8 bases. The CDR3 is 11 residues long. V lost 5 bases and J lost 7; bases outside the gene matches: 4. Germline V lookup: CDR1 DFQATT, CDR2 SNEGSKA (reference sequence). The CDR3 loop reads CSAQGAREQYF. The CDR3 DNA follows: TGCAGTGCTCAGGGGGCGAGGGAGCAGTACTTC.

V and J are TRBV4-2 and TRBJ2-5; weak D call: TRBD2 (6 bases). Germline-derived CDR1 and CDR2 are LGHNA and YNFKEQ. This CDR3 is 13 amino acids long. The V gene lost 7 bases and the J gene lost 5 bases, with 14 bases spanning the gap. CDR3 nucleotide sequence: TGTGCCAGCACCCGACTAGTCGGGGAGACCCAGTACTTC. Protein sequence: CASTRLVGETQYF.

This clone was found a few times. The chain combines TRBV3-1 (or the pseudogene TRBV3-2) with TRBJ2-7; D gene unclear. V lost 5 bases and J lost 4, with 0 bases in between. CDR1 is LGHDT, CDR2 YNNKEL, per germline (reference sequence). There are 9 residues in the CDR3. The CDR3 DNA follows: TGTGCCAGCAGCTACGAGCAGTACTTC. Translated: CASSYEQYF.

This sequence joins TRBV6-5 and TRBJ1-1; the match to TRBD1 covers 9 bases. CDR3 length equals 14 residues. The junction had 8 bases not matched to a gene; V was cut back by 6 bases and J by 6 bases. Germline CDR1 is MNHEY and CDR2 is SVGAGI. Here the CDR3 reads CASSPGQGTAEAFF. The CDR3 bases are TGTGCCAGCAGCCCTGGACAGGGGACGGCTGAAGCTTTCTTT.

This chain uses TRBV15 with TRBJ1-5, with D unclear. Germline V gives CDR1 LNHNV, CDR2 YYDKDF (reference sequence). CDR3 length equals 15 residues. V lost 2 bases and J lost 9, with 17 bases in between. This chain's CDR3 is CATSRKTQSPGPQHF. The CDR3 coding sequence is TGTGCCACCAGCAGAAAAACACAGTCCCCGGGGCCCCAGCATTTT.

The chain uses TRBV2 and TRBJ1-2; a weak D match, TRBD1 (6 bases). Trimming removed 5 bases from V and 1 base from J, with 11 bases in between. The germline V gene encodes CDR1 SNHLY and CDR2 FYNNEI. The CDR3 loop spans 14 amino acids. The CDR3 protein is CASSRTVLNYGYTF. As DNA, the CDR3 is TGTGCCAGCAGTCGGACAGTCCTTAACTATGGCTACACCTTC. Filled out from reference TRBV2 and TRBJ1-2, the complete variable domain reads EPEVTQTPSHQVTQMGQEVILRCVPISNHLYFYWYRQILGQKVEFLVSFYNNEISEKSEIFDDQFSVERPDGSNFTLKIRSTKLEDSAMYFCASSRTVLNYGYTFGSGTRLTVV.

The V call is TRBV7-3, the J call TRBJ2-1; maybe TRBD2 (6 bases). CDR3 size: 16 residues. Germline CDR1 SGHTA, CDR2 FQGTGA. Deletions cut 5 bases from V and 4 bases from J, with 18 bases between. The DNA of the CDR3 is TGTGCCAGCAGCCGAACCCGGGAGAATCGTTACAATGAGCAGTTCTTC. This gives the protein CASSRTRENRYNEQFF.

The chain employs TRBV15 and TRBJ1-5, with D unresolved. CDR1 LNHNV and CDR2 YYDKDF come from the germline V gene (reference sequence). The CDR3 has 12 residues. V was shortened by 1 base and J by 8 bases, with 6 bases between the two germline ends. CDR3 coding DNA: TGTGCCACCAGCAGAGCCGGGGAGCCCCAGCATTTT. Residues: CATSRAGEPQHF.

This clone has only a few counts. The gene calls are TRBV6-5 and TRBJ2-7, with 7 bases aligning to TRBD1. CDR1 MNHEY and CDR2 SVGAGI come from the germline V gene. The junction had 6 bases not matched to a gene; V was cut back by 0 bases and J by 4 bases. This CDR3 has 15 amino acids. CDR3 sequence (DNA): TGTGCCAGCAGTTACTCGGGATACAGGGGATACGAGCAGTACTTC. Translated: CASSYSGYRGYEQYF.